The TCR beta chain under discussion was sequenced for a study of blood T cell repertoires in COVID-19. Study-level background: Nucleic acid was either cDNA or gDNA, and it came from T cells, B-cell-depleted T cells, or PBMCs.

This clone showed up just a few times. The CDR3 contains 16 residues. Per germline, CDR1 SEHNR and CDR2 FQNEAQ (reference sequence). V was cut by 4 bases and J by 6 bases, with 18 bases left in between. TCRdb's table, derived via immunoSEQ multiplex PCR, lists solely in-frame clones and lacks some. Of more than 30,000 clones listed, more than 80% were seen once; the top ten hold around 15%. The rearrangement joins TRBV7-9 to TRBJ2-2, with D possibly TRBD2 on 6 matching bases. Sequencing used peripheral blood. This clonotype was obtained from a woman in her 70s with acute or convalescent COVID-19. The DNA of the CDR3 is TGTGCCAGCAGCTCACTCGTGGGGGGTAACGCCGGGGAGCTGTTTTTT. Translation: CASSSLVGGNAGELFF.